This TCR beta chain was recorded in a study of T-cell memory formation after mild COVID-19 (dated by TCRdb to the early 2020s). General notes on the study: TCR sequence clusters from the two donors were found to be largely donor specific. In a couple of donors, T-cell clones that expanded and contracted after mild COVID-19 were followed by sequencing TCRalpha and TCRbeta repertoires longitudinally. The cohort was made up of two young adult volunteers, one female and one male, who were previously healthy.

This clonotype was found a few times. No antigen is known for it. Base qualities are missing; no much larger clone stands one base away. Ficoll-Paque density gradient centrifugation was the method used to isolate PBMCs. What the authors observed across the whole study: Only two mild cases were covered in the study, and larger cohorts including severe cases with pre-infection samples were considered necessary. SARS-CoV-2 specificity was not confirmed for the second-wave clones peaking on day 37. Clones that contracted from day 15 to 85 showed balanced CD4/CD8 phenotypes, whereas a second wave of clones that expanded from day 15 to 37 leaned towards CD4+. Contracting CD4+ clones were found mainly in CM and EM memory subsets, while CD8+ clones were enriched in EMRA. Some responding clones were detected in pre-infection memory, suggesting pre-existing cross-reactive memory T cells joined the SARS-CoV-2 response.

The listed sequencing device is Illumina NovaSeq 6000. Using 5'RACE with constant-segment primers, TCRalpha and TCRbeta cDNA libraries were constructed, with sample barcodes and unique molecular identifiers added in the process. Trizol reagent was used to extract RNA from every sample. Library amplification was performed in two PCR steps, and a second sample barcode and Illumina TruSeq adapters were introduced in the second step. Libraries were sequenced on an Illumina NovaSeq with 2 x 150 bp paired-end reads. The original methods were these. With migec v1.2.7, reads were demultiplexed and then collapsed into UMI-guided consensus sequences. Using mixcr v2.1.11, UMI consensuses were aligned to TRA and TRB V and J templates and then assembled into clonotypes. A clonotype was counted as expanded or contracted only if both edgeR and NoisET called the change significant, with noise models trained on biological replicates. edgeR calls used a false discovery rate-adjusted p below 0.01 and a log2 fold-change threshold of 1. PCA with hierarchical clustering of max-normalized trajectories of the 1000 most abundant clonotypes was used as exploratory dynamics analysis. Separately sequenced CD4+ and CD8+ repertoires were used to assign the CD4 or CD8 phenotype of responding clones. In-frame beta chains were kept once TCRdb had trimmed the public reads at Q25 with fastp and called clones with MiXCR. For every CDR3 protein sequence, its rows merge into one entry that carries the most common genes and DNA. In this record, the V and J calls reflect TCRdb's handling and not the investigators' own analysis. The sample profile shows a few hundred thousand distinct CDR3 sequences; approximately 29% of them were found once. Of the sample, roughly 14% is held by the ten largest clones.

This TCR came from an adult woman who had mild COVID-19 (a few samples of this study predate the infection). The sample titles of this study are shuffled in the database, so cell type and time point are left out; the donor was told from shared clones. Material: PBMCs or a T cell subset sorted from them (not recorded which).

CDR3 protein: CASSDVRVSYNEQFF. The nucleotide sequence is given as TGTGCCAGCAGTGATGTCAGGGTGTCCTACAATGAGCAGTTCTTC. The V and J genes are TRBV2 and TRBJ2-1; tentative D gene TRBD1, with 5 bases matching. The CDR3 spans 15 residues, from the cysteine through the phenylalanine. CDR3 DNA only is kept here, 45 bases in frame from base 1. The germline V gene specifies SNHLY as CDR1 and FYNNEI as CDR2. Trimming at the junction amounts to 3 bases on V and 1 base on J, and the germline ends lie 10 bases apart.